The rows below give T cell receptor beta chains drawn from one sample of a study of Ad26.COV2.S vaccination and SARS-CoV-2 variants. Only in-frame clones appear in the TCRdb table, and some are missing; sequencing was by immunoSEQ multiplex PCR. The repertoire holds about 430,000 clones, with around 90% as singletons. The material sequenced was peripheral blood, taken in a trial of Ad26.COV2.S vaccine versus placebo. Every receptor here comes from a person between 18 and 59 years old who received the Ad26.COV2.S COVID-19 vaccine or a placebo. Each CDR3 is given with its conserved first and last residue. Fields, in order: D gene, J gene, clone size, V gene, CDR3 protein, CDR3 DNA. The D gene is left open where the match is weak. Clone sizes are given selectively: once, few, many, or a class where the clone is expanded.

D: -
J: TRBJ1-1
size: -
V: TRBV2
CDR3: CASSGLGGAGPEAFF
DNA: TGTGCCAGCAGTGGTTTGGGGGGCGCTGGTCCTGAAGCTTTCTTT

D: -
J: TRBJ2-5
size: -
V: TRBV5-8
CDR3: CASRGRGTPKETQYF
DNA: TGTGCCAGCAGAGGAAGAGGAACTCCAAAAGAGACCCAGTACTTC

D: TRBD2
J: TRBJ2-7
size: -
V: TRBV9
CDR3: CASSVVLAGIDEQYF
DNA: TGTGCCAGCAGCGTAGTACTAGCGGGAATCGACGAGCAGTACTTC

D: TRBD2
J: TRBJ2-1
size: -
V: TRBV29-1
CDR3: CSVEIWRTSDYNEQFF
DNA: TGCAGCGTTGAAATCTGGAGGACTAGCGACTACAATGAGCAGTTCTTC

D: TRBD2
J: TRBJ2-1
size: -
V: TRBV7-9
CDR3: CASSLPLAGEDNEQFF
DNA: TGTGCCAGCAGCTTACCCCTAGCGGGAGAGGACAATGAGCAGTTCTTC

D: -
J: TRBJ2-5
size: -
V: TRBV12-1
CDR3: CASSQWTSGYQETQYF
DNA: TGTGCCAGCAGCCAGTGGACTAGCGGGTACCAAGAGACCCAGTACTTC

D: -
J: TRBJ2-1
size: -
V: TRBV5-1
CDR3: CASSLASGNYNEQFF
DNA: TGCGCCAGCAGCTTGGCATCAGGGAACTACAATGAGCAGTTCTTC

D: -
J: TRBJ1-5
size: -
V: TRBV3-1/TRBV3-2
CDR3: CASSQGTNQPQHF
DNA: TGTGCCAGCAGCCAAGGCACTAATCAGCCCCAGCATTTT

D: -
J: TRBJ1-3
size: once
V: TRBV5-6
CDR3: CASSQQGESGNTIYF
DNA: TGTGCCAGCAGCCAACAGGGAGAATCGGGAAACACCATATATTTT

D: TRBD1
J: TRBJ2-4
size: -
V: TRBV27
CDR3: CASSPTGYADIQYF
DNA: TGTGCCAGCAGCCCGACAGGGTATGCGGACATTCAGTACTTC

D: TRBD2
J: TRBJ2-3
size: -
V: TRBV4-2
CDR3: CASRGLAGVPGSTDTQYF
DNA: TGTGCCAGCAGGGGACTAGCGGGAGTTCCGGGAAGCACAGATACGCAGTATTTT

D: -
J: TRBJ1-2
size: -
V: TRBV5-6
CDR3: CASSDGTLVLGYTF
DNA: TGTGCCAGCAGCGACGGGACGCTTGTGCTTGGCTACACCTTC

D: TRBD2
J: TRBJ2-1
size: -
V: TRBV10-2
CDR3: CATREEDEQFF
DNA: TGCGCCACCCGGGAGGAGGATGAGCAGTTCTTC

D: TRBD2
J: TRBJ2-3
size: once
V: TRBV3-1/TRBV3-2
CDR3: CASSQVGLAGGPEDTQYF
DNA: TGTGCCAGCAGCCAAGTGGGGCTAGCGGGAGGGCCTGAAGATACGCAGTATTTT

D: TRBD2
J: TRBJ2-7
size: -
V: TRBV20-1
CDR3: CSASRAGAYEQYF
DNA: TGCAGTGCTAGTAGGGCGGGAGCCTACGAGCAGTACTTC

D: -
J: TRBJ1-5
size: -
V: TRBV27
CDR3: CASSPYQRHQPQHF
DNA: TGTGCCAGCAGCCCCTATCAGAGGCATCAGCCCCAGCATTTT

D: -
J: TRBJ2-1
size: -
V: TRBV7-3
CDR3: CASSLTPPGLAAYNEQFF
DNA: TGTGCCAGCAGCTTAACCCCTCCGGGACTGGCTGCGTACAATGAGCAGTTCTTC

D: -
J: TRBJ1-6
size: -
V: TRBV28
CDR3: CATSQNGGSYNSPLHF
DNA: TGTGCCACCTCTCAAAATGGGGGCTCCTATAATTCACCCCTCCACTTT

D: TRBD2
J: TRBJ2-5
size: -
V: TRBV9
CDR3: CASSVGLTSGREETQYF
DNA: TGTGCCAGCAGCGTAGGTTTAACTAGCGGGAGAGAAGAGACCCAGTACTTC

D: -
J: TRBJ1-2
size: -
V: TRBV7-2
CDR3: CASSPAGATYGYTF
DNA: TGTGCCAGCAGCCCCGCGGGAGCTACATATGGCTACACCTTC

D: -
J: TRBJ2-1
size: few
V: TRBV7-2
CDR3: CASSRGSSYNEQFF
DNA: TGTGCCAGCAGCCGGGGAAGCTCCTACAATGAGCAGTTCTTC

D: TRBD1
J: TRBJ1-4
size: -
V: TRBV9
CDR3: CASSAGGTNEKLFF
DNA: TGTGCCAGCAGCGCAGGGGGGACTAATGAAAAACTGTTTTTT